This T cell receptor beta chain was identified in a study of T cell changes during pregnancy in multiple sclerosis (dated by TCRdb to the late 2010s). Broadly, across the study: The study looked at changes in the T cell repertoire across pregnancy in women with multiple sclerosis.

Regarding this clone: No antigen is known for it. No much larger clone is present one base from it, and per-base qualities are unavailable.

Clipping removes 2 bases from V and 3 bases from J, with 7 as the unmatched junction base count. Including cysteine and phenylalanine, the CDR3 has 15 amino acids. Left in the record is the CDR3 DNA by itself, 45 bases read in frame from the first base. Reading the germline V gene gives CDR1 SGHAT and CDR2 FQNNGV. Receptor amplification or capture employed the immunoSEQ multiplex PCR assay. The clones in this table, taken by TCRdb from immuneACCESS, are in-frame only. Not every clone is retained; where verified, under half of the shortfall comes from an unresolved V gene, and the cause of the rest is unknown. The sample table records tens of thousands of clones; about 92% of these occur just once. The ten most abundant clones make up around 2.1% of the sample.

The clonotype comes from a female donor in good health, enrolled as a control in a pregnancy study. The chain joins TRBV11-2 to TRBJ2-7; a stretch of 7 junction bases matches TRBD1. Specimen: peripheral blood, collected in the second trimester of pregnancy. The CDR3 region: CASSLLPGGYYEQYF. The nucleotides are TGTGCCAGCAGCTTACTACCAGGGGGATACTACGAGCAGTACTTC.